This TCR beta chain was sequenced in a study of shared T cell receptors in the human thymus. Germline CDR1 is SGHAT and CDR2 is FQNNGV. The V end was cut by 5 bases, the J end by 2 bases, with 16 bases between. CDR3 length: 15 amino acids. The assay was immunoSEQ multiplex PCR, and TCRdb's table has in-frame clones only and misses some. The table includes approximately 760,000 clones, approximately 85% detected once. This same sample was also part of a study on human thymus T cells. That source notes: The donor group consisted of healthy Finnish infants who were having corrective surgery for congenital heart defects. The source of the thymus tissue was resections taken during corrective heart surgery. Thymic as well as blood repertoires seemed to favor certain V and J genes unevenly. Related research reported highly overlapping thymic repertoires among unrelated individuals.

The chain joins TRBV11-2 to TRBJ2-7; possible D gene TRBD2, 5 bases. The TCR was taken from a girl less than two years old with a congenital heart defect. The sample was thymocytes. In DNA form, the CDR3 reads TGTGCCAGCAGCCCCGGGGTAGCGCTTACCTACGAGCAGTACTTC. This codes for CASSPGVALTYEQYF.